The 30 T cell receptor beta chains below were found in one sample sequenced in a study of low-dose radiotherapy and immunotherapy resistance in tumors. Noted time point: after trial treatment. As to treatment: LDRT plus nivolumab, ipilimumab, low-dose cyclophosphamide and aspirin (RACIN trial). Covering alpha and beta chains, TRAV- and TRBV-specific primers were used for the first-strand cDNA. TCR amplification ran roughly 20 PCR cycles using constant-region and V-primer adapter primers. TCRdb recomputed calls from the reads with MiXCR, one row per CDR3 protein. This sample has 65,000 to 95,000 distinct CDR3 sequences, with under 20% found just once. This specimen was PBMCs, taken after low-dose radiotherapy plus immunotherapy. Receptors originate from a male donor with prostate cancer.

This clonotype has a count of ten or more. The CDR3: CSVDPAWVPNTEAFF. CDR3 DNA sequence: TGCAGCGTAGACCCTGCTTGGGTGCCGAACACTGAAGCTTTCTTT. V gene TRBV29-1 combines with J gene TRBJ1-1; D unresolved. Germline loops: CDR1 SQVTM, CDR2 ANQGSEA. This CDR3 spans 15 amino acids. Trimming removed 6 bases at V and 1 base at J, with 18 bases between. The full variable domain, rest sourced from reference TRBV29-1 and TRBJ1-1, is SAVISQKPSRDICQRGTSLTIQCQVDSQVTMMFWYRQQPGQSLTLIATANQGSEATYESGFVIDKFPISRPNLTFSTLTVSNMSPEDSSIYLCSVDPAWVPNTEAFFGQGTRLTVV.

On this clonotype itself: A far larger clone is just one base off, so this is likely a read error. The chain combines TRBV28 with TRBJ2-6; D is unclear. The CDR3 consists of 13 residues. In germline, CDR1 is MDHEN, CDR2 SYDVKM. The CDR3 loop reads CATSDATVDILTF. The CDR3 DNA follows: TGTGCCACCAGTGATGCTACCGTTGATATCCTGACTTTC.

This clonotype was observed at least ten times. Written as DNA, the CDR3 is TGTGCCAGCGCCCCCCCTCAAGGCAGTCAGCCCCAGCATTTT. Its protein is CASAPPQGSQPQHF. V usage is TRBV28 and J usage is TRBJ1-5; D not certain. CDR3 length equals 14 residues. V dropped 8 bases and J dropped 6 bases, with 17 bases sitting between them. Germline CDR1 and CDR2: MDHEN and SYDVKM.

This clonotype came up many times. V usage is TRBV7-7 and J usage is TRBJ2-1; TRBD2 matches at 7 bases. The V and J ends lost 5 bases and 4 bases, in that order; junction bases with no gene match: 11. The CDR3 runs 16 residues. Germline V gives CDR1 SSHAT, CDR2 FNYEAQ (reference sequence). CDR3 amino acids: CASSPPGGGYYNEQFF. In DNA, the CDR3 is TGTGCCAGCAGCCCCCCCGGCGGGGGATATTACAATGAGCAGTTCTTC.

This clonotype has a count of ten or more. The genes are TRBV6-1 and TRBJ1-1, with TRBD1 as a possible D gene (5 bases). Per the germline V gene, CDR1 is MNHNS and CDR2 is SASEGT. The CDR3 covers 14 residues. Trimming removed 1 base from V and 1 base from J, with 7 bases in between. For the CDR3, the DNA is TGTGCCAGCAGTGAAGGAACAGGGAACACTGAAGCTTTCTTT. Translation: CASSEGTGNTEAFF.

The genes are TRBV5-1 and TRBJ2-3, with a tentative D call TRBD2 (5 bases). CDR3 length: 15 residues. Per the germline V gene, CDR1 is SGHRS and CDR2 is YFSETQ. Trimming took 1 base from V and 3 from J, leaving 12 bases between them. The DNA of the CDR3 is TGCGCCAGCAGCTTGCTGCTAGCTGTAACAGATACGCAGTATTTT. This gives the protein CASSLLLAVTDTQYF.

This clonotype was seen repeatedly, ten times or more. The chain recombines TRBV30 with TRBJ2-7; D could derive from TRBD1 or TRBD2 (5 bases each). This CDR3 has 14 residues. Germline CDR1 GTSNPN, CDR2 SVGIG (reference sequence). Between the trimmed V and J ends, which lost 0 bases and 2 bases, there was a span of 11 bases. CDR3 residues: CAWSVPGTPYEQYF. DNA for the CDR3: TGTGCCTGGAGTGTCCCGGGGACCCCCTACGAGCAGTACTTC.

This clonotype showed up many times. This sequence joins TRBV5-6 and TRBJ1-1, with a possible D match to TRBD1 (5 bases). V was clipped by 2 bases and J by 0 bases, with 11 bases between them. CDR1 and CDR2 (germline): SGHDT, YYEEEE. This CDR3 contains 15 residues. The CDR3 loop reads CASSFRQSMNTEAFF. The CDR3, as DNA: TGTGCCAGCAGCTTCAGACAGTCTATGAACACTGAAGCTTTCTTT.

In its sample, this clonotype was seen many times. The chain uses TRBV30 and TRBJ1-5; 7 bases match TRBD1. The ends lost 0 bases at V and 0 bases at J; junction bases unmatched: 11. Germline CDR1 GTSNPN, CDR2 SVGIG (reference sequence). This CDR3 comprises 18 residues. The DNA for the CDR3 is TGTGCCTGGAGTGTAGAGGGGTCAGGGGGGCATAGCAATCAGCCCCAGCATTTT. It yields the protein CAWSVEGSGGHSNQPQHF.

This clonotype was detected ten times or more. V is TRBV5-1 and J is TRBJ1-1, with D uncertain. This CDR3 spans 14 amino acids. The germline V and J ends were trimmed by 0 bases and 3 bases, with 9 bases remaining between them. Germline V gene sequence: CDR1 SGHRS, CDR2 YFSETQ. The CDR3 region has the DNA TGCGCCAGCAGCTTGGCCGGGTGGGACACTGAAGCTTTCTTT. Translation: CASSLAGWDTEAFF.

CDR3: CASSLYSLAKNIQYF. The CDR3 DNA reads as TGTGCCAGCAGTTTATACAGCCTAGCCAAAAACATTCAGTACTTC. J is TRBJ2-4 and V is TRBV27, with D unclear. Germline V gene sequence: CDR1 MNHEY, CDR2 SMNVEV (reference sequence). The CDR3 spans 15 residues. The V end lost 1 base, the J end lost 0 bases, and 7 bases lay between the germline ends.

The table lists this clonotype with many counts. CDR3 sequence (DNA): TGTGCCAGCAGTTTGAGTTGGATGACGGGGAACGACGAGCAGTACTTC. Protein: CASSLSWMTGNDEQYF. This chain joins TRBV12-3 or TRBV12-4 and TRBJ2-7; the D gene is possibly TRBD2 (5 bases). Trimming took off 3 bases at V and 5 bases at J, with 20 bases between the two ends. The CDR3 is made up of 16 amino acids.

This clonotype was seen at least ten times. This chain connects TRBV12-3 or TRBV12-4 to TRBJ2-3, with D perhaps being TRBD1 or TRBD2 (5 bases each). The CDR3 covers 13 residues. Trimming removed 7 bases at V and 1 base at J, with 9 bases between. This CDR3 is CASTLGGTDTQYF. The CDR3, as DNA: TGTGCCAGCACTTTGGGGGGCACAGATACGCAGTATTTT.

The chain joins TRBV2 to TRBJ2-5; D not resolved. This CDR3 comprises 13 residues. Germline V gene lookup returns CDR1 SNHLY and CDR2 FYNNEI. V gave up 1 base and J gave up 5 bases, with 8 bases separating them. The CDR3 DNA reads TGTGCCAGCAGTGAAGTCGAGCTGGAGACCCAGTACTTC. Translation gives CASSEVELETQYF. The full variable domain, its missing parts supplied by reference TRBV2 and TRBJ2-5, is EPEVTQTPSHQVTQMGQEVILRCVPISNHLYFYWYRQILGQKVEFLVSFYNNEISEKSEIFDDQFSVERPDGSNFTLKIRSTKLEDSAMYFCASSEVELETQYFGPGTRLLVL.

This clonotype has a count of ten or more. The chain links TRBV4-3 to TRBJ1-3; 7 bases agree with TRBD1. This CDR3 comprises 17 residues. Germline-derived CDR1 and CDR2 are LGHNA and YSLEER. The ends lost 1 base at V and 2 bases at J; junction bases unmatched: 8. CDR3 loop: CASSQVAGGSAGNTIYF. DNA of the CDR3: TGCGCCAGCAGCCAAGTGGCAGGGGGATCGGCTGGAAACACCATATATTTT.

This clonotype was observed a few times. The chain carries TRBV20-1 and TRBJ2-3; TRBD2 matches 10 bases. The V and J ends lost 6 bases and 8 bases, in that order; junction bases with no gene match: 2. The CDR3 covers 11 residues. The V gene's germline CDR1 is DFQATT and CDR2 SNEGSKA (reference sequence). In DNA form, the CDR3 reads TGCAGTGCCCGGACTAGCGGTACGCAGTATTTT. Encoded protein: CSARTSGTQYF.

This clonotype was seen many times. The chain couples TRBV7-2 to TRBJ2-2; TRBD2 is a possible D gene (6 bases). The CDR3 totals 16 residues. Per germline, CDR1 SGHTA and CDR2 FQGNSA. Between the trimmed V and J ends, which lost 6 bases and 6 bases, there was a span of 20 bases. Written as DNA, the CDR3 is TGTGCCAGCAGTATGGAGGGGTCCATCCTTTCCGGGGAGCTGTTTTTT. Residues: CASSMEGSILSGELFF.

This clonotype was observed a handful of times. V is TRBV28 and J is TRBJ2-7; D possibly corresponds to TRBD2 (6 bases). The CDR3 is 16 amino acids. In germline, CDR1 is MDHEN, CDR2 SYDVKM. Trimming pared 7 bases from V and 1 base from J, leaving 20 bases between. The CDR3 nucleotides read TGTGCCAGCATCCCCGGAGGCGGGGACCGATCCTACGAGCAGTACTTC. Its protein product is CASIPGGGDRSYEQYF. Looking up the rest from reference TRBV28 and TRBJ2-7 gives the full variable domain: DVKVTQSSRYLVKRTGEKVFLECVQDMDHENMFWYRQDPGLGLRLIYFSYDVKMKEKGDIPEGYSVSREKKERFSLILESASTNQTSMYLCASIPGGGDRSYEQYFGPGTRLTVT.

At least ten counts were recorded for this clonotype. The chain employs TRBV6-8 and TRBJ1-3; D gene ambiguous. The germline CDR1 and CDR2 sequences are MNHGY and SAAAGT. With 0 bases removed from V and 8 bases from J, the gap between germline ends came to 17 bases. CDR3 length equals 16 residues. CDR3 nucleotide sequence: TGTGCCAGCAGTTACTCGTTGGCCGCCGCCATGGACACCATATATTTT. Protein product: CASSYSLAAAMDTIYF.

Worth noting for this clonotype: Since a much larger clone is just one base distant, this may be a read error. V and J are TRBV4-3 and TRBJ2-4; 7 bases are shared with TRBD1. The CDR3 is 12 residues long. The V and J ends lost 5 bases and 12 bases, in that order; junction bases with no gene match: 7. Germline V gives CDR1 LGHNA, CDR2 YSLEER. This CDR3 reads CASSGTDLTQYF. The CDR3, as DNA: TGCGCCAGCAGCGGGACAGATCTTACTCAGTACTTC.

This clonotype was seen many times. The chain has TRBV5-1 and TRBJ2-2; D is ambiguous. The germline V gene encodes CDR1 SGHRS and CDR2 YFSETQ. Deletions cut 0 bases from V and 5 bases from J, with 11 bases between. This CDR3 has 15 residues. The CDR3 protein is CASSLGTLGTGELFF. The DNA for the CDR3 is TGCGCCAGCAGCTTGGGTACCCTAGGAACCGGGGAGCTGTTTTTT. The whole variable domain, filled in from reference TRBV5-1 and TRBJ2-2, reads KAGVTQTPRYLIKTRGQQVTLSCSPISGHRSVSWYQQTPGQGLQFLFEYFSETQRNKGNFPGRFSGRQFSNSRSEMNVSTLELGDSALYLCASSLGTLGTGELFFGEGSRLTVL.

In this sample, this clonotype turned up many times. The chain has TRBV6-2 or TRBV6-3 and TRBJ2-7, with D maybe TRBD1 (5 bases). Trimming took off 7 bases at V and 2 bases at J, with 18 bases between the two ends. Germline CDR1 MNHEY, CDR2 SVGEGT. This CDR3 has 15 amino acids. The CDR3 DNA follows: TGTGCCAGCATCCAGGACACCCTTGGCACCTACGAGCAGTACTTC. Amino acid sequence: CASIQDTLGTYEQYF.

This clonotype was observed a handful of times. The genes are TRBV7-2 and TRBJ2-7; 8 bases are shared with TRBD1. Germline V CDR1 and CDR2: SGHTA, FQGNSA. With 2 bases clipped from V and 2 bases from J, the junction kept 5 bases outside the gene matches. The CDR3 contains 15 residues. The CDR3 loop reads CASSLTGQVAYEQYF. DNA for the CDR3: TGTGCCAGCAGCTTAACGGGACAGGTAGCCTACGAGCAGTACTTC. The full variable domain, rest sourced from reference TRBV7-2 and TRBJ2-7, is GAGVSQSPSNKVTEKGKDVELRCDPISGHTALYWYRQSLGQGLEFLIYFQGNSAPDKSGLPSDRFSAERTGGSVSTLTIQRTQQEDSAVYLCASSLTGQVAYEQYFGPGTRLTVT.

Only a few counts were recorded for this clonotype. The rearrangement links TRBV2 to TRBJ1-1; D is uncertain. The V end lost 4 bases, the J end lost 6 bases, and 15 bases lay between the germline ends. The germline CDR1 and CDR2 sequences are SNHLY and FYNNEI. This CDR3 has 14 residues. The CDR3 is CASSGADPGAEAFF. As DNA, the CDR3 is TGTGCCAGCAGTGGGGCCGATCCAGGAGCTGAAGCTTTCTTT.

The table lists this clonotype with many counts. This chain uses TRBV7-2 with TRBJ2-1, with 7 positions matching TRBD2. CDR1 and CDR2 (germline): SGHTA, FQGNSA. The CDR3 covers 16 residues. J gave up 7 bases and V 5 bases, and 14 bases lay outside the gene matches. The DNA of the CDR3 is TGTGCCAGCAGCCCCCAGAGTGGGAGGGCGCTGAATGAGCAGTTCTTC. This encodes CASSPQSGRALNEQFF.

In its sample, this clonotype was seen many times. The V and J genes are TRBV10-3 and TRBJ2-4; 7 positions agree with TRBD2. V lost 2 bases, J lost 0 bases, and 10 bases stayed unmatched. This CDR3 region has 18 residues. From germline, CDR1 is ENHRY and CDR2 SYGVKD. The CDR3 spells CAISEPHMSGIAKNIQYF. The DNA of the CDR3 is TGTGCCATCAGTGAGCCCCATATGAGCGGGATAGCCAAAAACATTCAGTACTTC.

This clonotype was seen at least ten times. The genes are TRBV5-1 and TRBJ2-1; D gene ambiguous. The CDR3 covers 13 residues. V was clipped by 2 bases and J by 9 bases, with 12 bases between them. Germline-derived CDR1 and CDR2 are SGHRS and YFSETQ. The CDR3 DNA reads TGCGCCAGCAGCTTACCGGGTTCCAGTGAGCAGTTCTTC. This codes for CASSLPGSSEQFF.

This clonotype has a count of ten or more. The chain's CDR3 is CSASLGAGAYEQYF. The CDR3 DNA sequence: TGCAGTGCTAGCCTCGGGGCGGGGGCCTACGAGCAGTACTTC. This chain joins TRBV20-1 and TRBJ2-7; TRBD2 aligns across 7 bases. V trimming: 3 bases; J trimming: 2 bases; junction bases outside the gene matches: 7. This CDR3 comprises 14 residues. CDR1 and CDR2 from the germline V gene are DFQATT and SNEGSKA (reference sequence).

This clonotype was seen repeatedly, ten times or more. The J gene is TRBJ2-1, the V gene TRBV19, with 7 bases lining up with TRBD2. Germline V gene lookup returns CDR1 LNHDA and CDR2 SQIVND (reference sequence). V shed 1 base, J shed 9 bases, and the junction held 12 bases outside the gene matches. The CDR3 contains 16 residues. As DNA, the CDR3 is TGTGCCAGTAGTATAGGAGTCTACGTGGGGGAGGGTGAGCAGTTCTTC. Its translation: CASSIGVYVGEGEQFF.

This chain uses TRBV10-3 with TRBJ2-5; 10 bases are shared with TRBD1. CDR3 length: 17 amino acids. CDR1 ENHRY and CDR2 SYGVKD come from the germline V gene. With V trimmed by 0 bases and J by 2 bases, 6 bases remained unmatched. CDR3 DNA sequence: TGTGCCATCAGTGAGTCGGGGACAGGGGATTTACAAGAGACCCAGTACTTC. As protein: CAISESGTGDLQETQYF.